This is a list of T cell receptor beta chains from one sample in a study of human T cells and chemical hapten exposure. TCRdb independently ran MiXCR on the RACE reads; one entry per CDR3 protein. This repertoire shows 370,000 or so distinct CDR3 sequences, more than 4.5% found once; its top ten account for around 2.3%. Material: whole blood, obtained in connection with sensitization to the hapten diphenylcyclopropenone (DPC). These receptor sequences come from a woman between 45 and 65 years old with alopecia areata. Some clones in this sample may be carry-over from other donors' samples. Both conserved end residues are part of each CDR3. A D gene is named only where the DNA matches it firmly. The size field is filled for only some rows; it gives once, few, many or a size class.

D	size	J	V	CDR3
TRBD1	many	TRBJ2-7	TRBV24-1	CATSDRGTGTVSYEQYF
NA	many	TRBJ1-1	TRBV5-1	CASNLKTGLNTEAFF
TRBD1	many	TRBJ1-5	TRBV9	CASSAGQGFQPQHF
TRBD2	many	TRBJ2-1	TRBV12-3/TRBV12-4	CASREAGGDHEQFF
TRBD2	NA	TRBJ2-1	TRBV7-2	CASSLAAPEAGGNNEQFF
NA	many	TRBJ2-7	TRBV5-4	CASSLDRLEQYF
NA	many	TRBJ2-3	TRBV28	CASSLRQNTQYF
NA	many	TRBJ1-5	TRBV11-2	CASSLGPYSNQPQHF
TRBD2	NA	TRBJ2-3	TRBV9	CASSPQGSSGMWGADTQYF
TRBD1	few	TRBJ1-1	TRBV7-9	CASSVTGGAQTFF
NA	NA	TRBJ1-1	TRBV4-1	CASSQDLGTYTEAFF
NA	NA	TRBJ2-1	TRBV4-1	CASSQEKGTGSEQFF
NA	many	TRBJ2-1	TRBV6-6	CASSFPEVYNEQFF